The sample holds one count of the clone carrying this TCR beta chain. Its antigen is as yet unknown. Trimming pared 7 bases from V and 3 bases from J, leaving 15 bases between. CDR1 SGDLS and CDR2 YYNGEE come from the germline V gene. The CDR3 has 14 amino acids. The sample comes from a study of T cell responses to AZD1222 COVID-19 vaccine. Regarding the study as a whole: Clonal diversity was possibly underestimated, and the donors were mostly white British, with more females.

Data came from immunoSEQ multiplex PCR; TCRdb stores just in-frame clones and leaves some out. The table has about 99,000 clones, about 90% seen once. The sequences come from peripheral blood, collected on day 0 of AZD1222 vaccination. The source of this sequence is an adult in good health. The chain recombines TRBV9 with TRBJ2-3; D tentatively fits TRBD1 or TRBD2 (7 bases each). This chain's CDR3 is CASGGGDSTDTQYF. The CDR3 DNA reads TGTGCCAGCGGAGGGGGGGACAGTACAGATACGCAGTATTTT.